This T cell receptor beta chain appears in the sequencing data of a study of T-cell memory formation after mild COVID-19. The CDR3 spans 16 residues. V was clipped by 4 bases and J by 6 bases; unmatched bases: 10. In germline, CDR1 is MDHEN, CDR2 SYDVKM. TCRdb re-analysed the 5' RACE reads in MiXCR, keeping a single row per CDR3 protein. The profile shows 250,000 to 300,000 distinct CDR3 sequences, around 16% of them singletons. The table lists this clonotype with a few counts. This TCR was sampled from a man younger than 35 who had mild COVID-19 (a few samples of this study predate the infection). Cell type and time point are not known. V gene TRBV28 combines with J gene TRBJ2-1, with TRBD2 matching 9 bases. Source material: PBMCs or a T cell subset sorted from them (not recorded which). The CDR3 region has the DNA TGTGCCAGCAGTTCACAGACCGGGACTAGCATCAATGAGCAGTTCTTC. It codes for CASSSQTGTSINEQFF.